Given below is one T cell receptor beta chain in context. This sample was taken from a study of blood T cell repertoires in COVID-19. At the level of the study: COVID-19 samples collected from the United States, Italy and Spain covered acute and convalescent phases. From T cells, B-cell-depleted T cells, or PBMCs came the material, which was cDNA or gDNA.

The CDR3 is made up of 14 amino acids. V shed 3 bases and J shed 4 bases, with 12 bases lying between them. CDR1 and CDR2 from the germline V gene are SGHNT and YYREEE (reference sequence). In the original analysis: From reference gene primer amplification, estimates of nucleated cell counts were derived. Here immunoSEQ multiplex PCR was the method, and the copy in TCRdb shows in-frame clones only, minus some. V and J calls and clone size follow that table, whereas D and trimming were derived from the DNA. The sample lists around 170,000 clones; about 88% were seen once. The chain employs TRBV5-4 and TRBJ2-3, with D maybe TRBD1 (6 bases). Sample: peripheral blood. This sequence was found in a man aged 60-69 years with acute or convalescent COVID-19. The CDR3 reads CASSSGTIADTQYF. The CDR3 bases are TGTGCCAGCAGCTCCGGGACAATCGCAGATACGCAGTATTTT.